These 29 T cell receptor beta chains were sequenced from one sample in a study of molecular identifiers for immune sequencing clone quantification. One entry per CDR3 protein results from TCRdb running MiXCR on the PCR reads. Of about 2,500 distinct CDR3 sequences listed, around a sixth are singletons. Sequencing was performed on naive CD8+ T cells from blood, with Jurkat cell RNA spiked in. Subset: FACS-sorted CD8+CD4-CCR7+CD45RA+ naive T cells. The receptors originated from a human donor in good health. Some libraries in this study had Jurkat cell RNA spiked in.

This clonotype qualifies as medium-sized. The rearrangement uses TRBV6-2 or TRBV6-3 and TRBJ2-1; D may correspond to TRBD1 or TRBD2 (7 bases each). This CDR3 is 18 amino acids long. The germline V gene encodes CDR1 MNHEY and CDR2 SVGEGT. Trimming cost V 4 bases and J 0 bases, with 19 bases left between them. In nucleotides, the CDR3 is TGTGCCAGCAGTTCGTCTGAGGGGGCGGGAGCCTCCTACAATGAGCAGTTCTTC. Translation gives CASSSSEGAGASYNEQFF.

Within the sample, this clonotype is medium-sized. This rearrangement joins TRBV13 to TRBJ2-2; 7 bases agree with TRBD1. The CDR3 covers 13 residues. Germline V lookup: CDR1 PRHDT, CDR2 FYEKMQ (reference sequence). The V segment lost 5 bases and the J segment 9 bases; nucleotides outside the gene matches: 6. The DNA of the CDR3 is TGTGCCAGCAGCCCGTCAGGGGGACGGGAGCTGTTTTTT. It codes for CASSPSGGRELFF.

Sample share makes this clonotype medium-sized (0.01 to 0.1%). This chain connects TRBV20-1 to TRBJ2-1; D unresolved. Between the trimmed V and J ends, which lost 4 bases and 3 bases, there was a span of 13 bases. The CDR3 is made up of 14 amino acids. Germline loops: CDR1 DFQATT, CDR2 SNEGSKA (reference sequence). CDR3 DNA sequence: TGCAGTGCTAAATACGTGGGCAGCTACAATGAGCAGTTCTTC. It codes for CSAKYVGSYNEQFF.

This clonotype is medium-sized in the sample. The rearrangement links TRBV7-3 to TRBJ2-2; D is perhaps TRBD2 (5 bases). Trimming shortened V by 1 base and J by 0 bases, and 15 bases separated the two germline ends. Germline loops: CDR1 SGHTA, CDR2 FQGTGA. This CDR3 contains 18 residues. The CDR3 DNA follows: TGTGCCAGCAGCTTAATCGGGAAGGGAATTTCGAACACCGGGGAGCTGTTTTTT. Its protein product is CASSLIGKGISNTGELFF.

This clonotype is medium-sized within its sample. This rearrangement joins TRBV7-9 to TRBJ2-7; 10 positions agree with TRBD2. The germline V gene encodes CDR1 SEHNR and CDR2 FQNEAQ (reference sequence). The CDR3 is 17 residues long. V lost 4 bases to trimming and J lost 6 bases; unmatched junction nucleotides: 15. CDR3 DNA sequence: TGTGCCAGCAGCTCGCTCATAGCGGGAGGCACCCGGACCGAGCAGTACTTC. Translated, it gives CASSSLIAGGTRTEQYF.

This rearrangement joins TRBV13 to TRBJ1-1; tentative D call: TRBD1 (5 bases). The CDR3 consists of 14 residues. CDR1 and CDR2 from the germline V gene are PRHDT and FYEKMQ (reference sequence). Deletions cut 4 bases from V and 5 bases from J, with 14 bases between. The CDR3 here is CASSSPRGRTEAFF. In nucleotides, the CDR3 is TGTGCCAGCAGCTCACCCCGGGGACGGACTGAAGCTTTCTTT.

This clonotype was detected a few times. The genes are TRBV6-2 or TRBV6-3 and TRBJ2-3; 9 bases match TRBD1. This CDR3 has 16 amino acids. J gave up 4 bases and V 2 bases, and 7 bases lay outside the gene matches. Germline loops: CDR1 MNHEY, CDR2 SVGEGT. Here the CDR3 DNA reads TGTGCCAGCAGTTACAGCGGACAGGGGCTGGCAGATACGCAGTATTTT. Amino acid sequence: CASSYSGQGLADTQYF.

About this clonotype itself: This could be a read error, since a much larger clone is one nucleotide away. This is likely a read error, given that the CDR3 carries no conserved phenylalanine or tryptophan at its end. The rearrangement joins TRBV6-5 to TRBJ2-3; D remains ambiguous. Trimming cost V 0 bases and J 0 bases, with 4 bases left between them. CDR3 length: 14 residues. CDR1 MNHEY and CDR2 SVGAGI come from the germline V gene. The CDR3 bases are TGTGCCAGCAGTTACTCGGGCAGCACAGATACGCAGTATTCT. Its protein product is CASSYSGSTDTQYS.

Here the CDR3 reads CASSESFETDYEQYF. DNA for the CDR3: TGTGCCAGCAGTGAATCCTTTGAGACAGACTACGAGCAGTACTTC. The V call is TRBV25-1, the J call TRBJ2-7; D possibly corresponds to TRBD1 (5 bases). Between the trimmed V and J ends, which lost 1 base and 3 bases, there was a span of 13 bases. This CDR3 spans 15 amino acids. In germline, CDR1 is MGHDK, CDR2 SYGVNS.

This clonotype is large (0.1 to 1%) by share. V is TRBV4-2 and J is TRBJ2-5, with TRBD2 matching over 8 bases. J lost 5 bases, V lost 0 bases, and 8 bases had no gene match. The germline CDR1 and CDR2 sequences are LGHNA and YNFKEQ. This CDR3 is 16 amino acids long. The CDR3 is CASSQEVSGSGETQYF. The DNA of the CDR3 is TGTGCCAGCAGCCAAGAAGTGAGCGGGAGTGGTGAGACCCAGTACTTC.

This clonotype turned up a few times. V usage is TRBV9 and J usage is TRBJ2-6, with D unclear. This CDR3 has 13 residues. Germline V gives CDR1 SGDLS, CDR2 YYNGEE. Trimming took off 4 bases at V and 1 base at J, with 3 bases between the two ends. The CDR3 here is CASSFSGANVLTF. As DNA, the CDR3 is TGTGCCAGCAGCTTTTCTGGGGCCAACGTCCTGACTTTC.

Within the sample, this clonotype is medium-sized. The rearrangement uses TRBV3-1 and TRBJ2-5; no firm D call. Germline V gives CDR1 LGHDT, CDR2 YNNKEL (reference sequence). V was pared by 0 bases and J by 7 bases, with 6 bases between. The CDR3 contains 12 residues. The chain's CDR3 is CASSQDFPTQYF. CDR3 DNA: TGTGCCAGCAGCCAAGATTTCCCGACCCAGTACTTC.

By share of the sample, this clonotype is medium-sized. The chain uses TRBV4-3 and TRBJ1-1; D unclear. There are 15 residues in the CDR3. Germline-derived CDR1 and CDR2 are LGHNA and YSLEER. With 0 bases removed from V and 5 bases from J, the gap between germline ends came to 13 bases. The CDR3: CASSQDLAPLTEAFF. CDR3 coding DNA: TGCGCCAGCAGCCAAGATCTGGCTCCTTTGACTGAAGCTTTCTTT.

Judged by abundance, this clonotype is medium-sized. V is TRBV28 and J is TRBJ2-1, with D possibly TRBD1 on 5 matching bases. The CDR3 consists of 15 residues. Germline loops: CDR1 MDHEN, CDR2 SYDVKM. Trimming left V 2 bases short and J 2 bases short, with 10 bases between. The CDR3 loop is CASSLLRQTYNEQFF. The DNA of the CDR3 is TGTGCCAGCAGTTTACTACGACAGACCTACAATGAGCAGTTCTTC. Full variable domain (remainder filled in from reference TRBV28 and TRBJ2-1): DVKVTQSSRYLVKRTGEKVFLECVQDMDHENMFWYRQDPGLGLRLIYFSYDVKMKEKGDIPEGYSVSREKKERFSLILESASTNQTSMYLCASSLLRQTYNEQFFGPGTRLTVL.

This clonotype qualifies as medium-sized. The chain recombines TRBV28 with TRBJ2-7, with D unclear. This CDR3 comprises 13 residues. V dropped 6 bases and J dropped 2 bases, with 11 bases sitting between them. CDR1 is MDHEN and CDR2 is SYDVKM in the germline V gene. The CDR3 is CASRTGLTYEQYF. In DNA form, the CDR3 reads TGTGCCAGCAGAACTGGATTAACCTACGAGCAGTACTTC.

About this clonotype: As the CDR3 is not closed by the conserved phenylalanine or tryptophan, this likely results from a read error. V gene TRBV9 combines with J gene TRBJ1-6, with D tentatively TRBD1 (5 bases). In germline, CDR1 is SGDLS, CDR2 YYNGEE. The CDR3 is made up of 15 amino acids. Trimming took 5 bases from V and 6 from J, leaving 15 bases between them. The CDR3 region has the DNA TGTGCCAGCAGTTCCTGGGGGGGACTTAATTCACCCCTCCACTAT. Residues: CASSSWGGLNSPLHY.

Sample share makes this clonotype medium-sized. The V call is TRBV27, the J call TRBJ2-1; 8 bases line up with TRBD1. Germline trimming cut 8 bases from V and 10 bases from J; bases unmatched to any gene: 7. CDR1 and CDR2 (germline): MNHEY, SMNVEV (reference sequence). This CDR3 region has 12 residues. CDR3 nucleotide sequence: TGTGCCAGCGGACAGGGTTTAGTAGAGCAGTTCTTC. It specifies CASGQGLVEQFF.

In regard to this clonotype: A much larger clone lies a single base off, so this may be a read error. The CDR3 here is CSAQGVREQYF. The CDR3, as DNA: TGCAGCGCACAGGGTGTTAGAGAGCAGTACTTC. The rearrangement uses TRBV29-1 and TRBJ2-7, with D possibly TRBD1 on 6 matching bases. The CDR3 is 11 residues long. Germline CDR1 reads SQVTM; CDR2 reads ANQGSEA. Trimming stripped 7 bases from V and 7 bases from J, with 14 bases between.

The chain carries TRBV7-3 and TRBJ1-5; D uncertain. The CDR3 length is 12 residues. Germline V lookup: CDR1 SGHTA, CDR2 FQGTGA. The ends were cut back, 5 bases at V and 7 bases at J, with 9 bases in the middle. The CDR3 sequence is CASSPVGQPQHF. DNA of the CDR3: TGTGCCAGCAGCCCCGTTGGACAGCCCCAGCATTTT.

About this clonotype itself: Being one base from a much bigger clone, this may be a read error. The V call is TRBV7-9, the J call TRBJ1-6, with a weak D call TRBD1 (6 bases). The CDR3 loop spans 15 amino acids. The germline gives CDR1 SEHNR, CDR2 FQNEAQ (reference sequence). DNA of the CDR3: TGTGCCAGCATCTTAGAGACAGGCGGAAATTCACCCCTCCACTTT. This gives the protein CASILETGGNSPLHF.

The V gene is TRBV27, the J gene TRBJ2-1, with 12 bases that match TRBD2. Trimming at V came to 0 bases and at J to 14 bases, leaving 8 bases not matched to a gene. The CDR3 has 15 residues. CDR1 is MNHEY and CDR2 is SMNVEV in the germline V gene (reference sequence). The CDR3 here is CASSLSAGLAGKKFF. The CDR3 DNA is TGTGCCAGCAGTTTATCAGCCGGACTAGCGGGAAAGAAGTTCTTC.

By share, this clonotype counts as medium-sized. J is TRBJ2-1 and V is TRBV5-1, with 12 bases identical to TRBD2. Germline trimming cut 4 bases from V and 1 base from J; bases unmatched to any gene: 9. This CDR3 has 18 amino acids. Germline assignment: CDR1 SGHRS and CDR2 YFSETQ. The CDR3 coding sequence is TGCGCCAGCAGCCTACTAGCGGGAGGCCGGATGTCCTACAATGAGCAGTTCTTC. Translating gives CASSLLAGGRMSYNEQFF.

This clonotype has just a few counts. This chain links TRBV4-2 with TRBJ1-1; D perhaps matches TRBD1 (6 bases). V lost 2 bases, J lost 1 base, and 11 bases lay in between. CDR3 size: 15 residues. The germline CDR1 and CDR2 sequences are LGHNA and YNFKEQ. CDR3 nucleotide sequence: TGTGCCAGCAGCCAATCCTGGACAGCGAACACTGAAGCTTTCTTT. It translates to CASSQSWTANTEAFF.

This clonotype was recorded once. The rearrangement uses TRBV5-1 and TRBJ1-5, with D possibly matching TRBD1 (5 bases). The V end was cut by 4 bases, the J end by 0 bases, with 26 bases between. The V gene's germline CDR1 is SGHRS and CDR2 YFSETQ. The CDR3 sequence is 20 residues long. This chain's CDR3 is CASSPGPVVGLGYSNQPQHF. The CDR3 coding sequence is TGCGCCAGCAGCCCCGGGCCGGTTGTGGGGCTGGGGTATAGCAATCAGCCCCAGCATTTT.

This clonotype rates as medium-sized (0.01 to 0.1%). The chain is built from TRBV6-5 and TRBJ2-5; D is undetermined. This CDR3 is built from 16 residues. Germline lookup yields CDR1 MNHEY and CDR2 SVGAGI. Deletions cut 2 bases from V and 2 bases from J, with 15 bases between. CDR3: CASSYVFGSGQETQYF. The CDR3 DNA reads TGTGCCAGCAGTTACGTCTTCGGCTCGGGTCAAGAGACCCAGTACTTC.

As to this clonotype: A read error may be the cause here, since a much bigger clone is one base away. This sequence joins TRBV12-3 or TRBV12-4 and TRBJ2-7; the match to TRBD2 covers 8 bases. The CDR3 is 14 amino acids. The junction had 11 bases not matched to a gene; V was cut back by 7 bases and J by 6 bases. CDR3 DNA: TGTGCCAGCAAGCCTGGACTAGCTGCAGGCGAGCAGTACTTC. The encoded protein is CASKPGLAAGEQYF.

By sample fraction, this clonotype is large. The J gene is TRBJ2-2, the V gene TRBV12-3 or TRBV12-4, with D unresolved. The CDR3 runs to 14 residues. V shed 5 bases and J shed 2 bases, with 9 bases lying between them. CDR3 sequence reads: CASSSQSNTGELFF. The DNA of the CDR3 is TGTGCCAGCAGTAGTCAGAGTAACACCGGGGAGCTGTTTTTT.

Regarding this clonotype: A junction boundary mismatches the germline segment, possibly from a read error. The chain combines TRBV10-3 with TRBJ2-1; D is uncertain. Per germline, CDR1 ENHRY and CDR2 SYGVKD. The CDR3 totals 12 residues. CDR3: CAISKSSNEQFF. The CDR3 DNA reads as TGTGCCATCAGTAAGTCTTCCAATGAGCAGTTCTTC.

By sample share, this clonotype is medium-sized. The rearrangement uses TRBV11-2 and TRBJ2-7; 10 bases are shared with TRBD1. Germline trimming cut 5 bases from V and 3 bases from J; bases unmatched to any gene: 7. Germline CDR1 and CDR2: SGHAT and FQNNGV. The CDR3 is made up of 15 amino acids. This CDR3 reads CASSAGTGVFYEQYF. CDR3 in DNA: TGTGCCAGCAGCGCGGGGACAGGGGTGTTCTACGAGCAGTACTTC.